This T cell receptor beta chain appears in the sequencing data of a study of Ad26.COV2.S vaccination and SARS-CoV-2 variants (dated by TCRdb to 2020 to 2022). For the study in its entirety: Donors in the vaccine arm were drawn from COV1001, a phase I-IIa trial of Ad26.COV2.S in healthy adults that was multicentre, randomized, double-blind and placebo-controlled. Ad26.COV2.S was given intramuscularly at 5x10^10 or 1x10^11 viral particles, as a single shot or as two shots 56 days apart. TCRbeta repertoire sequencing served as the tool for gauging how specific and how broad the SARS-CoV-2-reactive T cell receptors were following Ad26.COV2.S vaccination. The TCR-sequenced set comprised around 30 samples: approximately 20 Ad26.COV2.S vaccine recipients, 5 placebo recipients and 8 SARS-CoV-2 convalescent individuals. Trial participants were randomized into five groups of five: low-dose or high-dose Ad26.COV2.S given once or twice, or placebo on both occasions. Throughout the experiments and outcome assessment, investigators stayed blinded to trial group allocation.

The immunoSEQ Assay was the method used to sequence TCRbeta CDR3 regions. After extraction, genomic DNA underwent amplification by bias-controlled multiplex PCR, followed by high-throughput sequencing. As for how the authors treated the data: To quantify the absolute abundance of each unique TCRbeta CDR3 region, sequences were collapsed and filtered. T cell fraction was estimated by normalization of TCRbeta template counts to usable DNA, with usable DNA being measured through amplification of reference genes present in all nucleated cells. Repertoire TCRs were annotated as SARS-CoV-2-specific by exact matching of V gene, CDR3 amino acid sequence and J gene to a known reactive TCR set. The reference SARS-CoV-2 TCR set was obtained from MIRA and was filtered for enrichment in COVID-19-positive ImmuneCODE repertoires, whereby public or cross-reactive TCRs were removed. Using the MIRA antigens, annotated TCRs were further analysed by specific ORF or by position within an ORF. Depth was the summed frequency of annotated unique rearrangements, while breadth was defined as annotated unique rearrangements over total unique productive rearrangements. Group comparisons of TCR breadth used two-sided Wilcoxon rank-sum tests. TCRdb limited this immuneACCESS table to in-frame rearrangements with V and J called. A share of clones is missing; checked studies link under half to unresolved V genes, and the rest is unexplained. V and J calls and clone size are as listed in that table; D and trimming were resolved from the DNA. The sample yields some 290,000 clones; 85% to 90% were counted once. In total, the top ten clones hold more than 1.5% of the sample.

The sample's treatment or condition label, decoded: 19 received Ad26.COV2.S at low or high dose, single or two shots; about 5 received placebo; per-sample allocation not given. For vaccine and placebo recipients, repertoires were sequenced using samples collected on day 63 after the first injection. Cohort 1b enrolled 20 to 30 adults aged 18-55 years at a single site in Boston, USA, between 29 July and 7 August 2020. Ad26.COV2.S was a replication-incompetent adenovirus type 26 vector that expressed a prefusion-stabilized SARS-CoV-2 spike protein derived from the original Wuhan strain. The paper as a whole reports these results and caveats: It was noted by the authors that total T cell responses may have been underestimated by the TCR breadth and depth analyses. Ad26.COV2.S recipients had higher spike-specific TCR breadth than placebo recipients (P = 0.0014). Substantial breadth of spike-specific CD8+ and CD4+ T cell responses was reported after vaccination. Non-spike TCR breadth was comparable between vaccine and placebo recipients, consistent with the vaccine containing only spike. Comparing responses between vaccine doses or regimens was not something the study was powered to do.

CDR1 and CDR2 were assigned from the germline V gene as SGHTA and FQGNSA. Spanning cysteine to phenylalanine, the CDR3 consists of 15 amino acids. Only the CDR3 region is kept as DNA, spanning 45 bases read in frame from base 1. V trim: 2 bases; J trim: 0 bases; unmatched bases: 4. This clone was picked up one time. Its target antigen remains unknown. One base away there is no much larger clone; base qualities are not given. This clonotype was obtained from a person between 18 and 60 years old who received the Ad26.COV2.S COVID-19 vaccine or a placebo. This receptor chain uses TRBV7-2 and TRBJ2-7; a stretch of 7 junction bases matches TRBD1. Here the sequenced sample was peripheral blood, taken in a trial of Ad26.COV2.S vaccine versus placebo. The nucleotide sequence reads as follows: TGTGCCAGCAGCTTACGACAGGGCCGCTCCTACGAGCAGTACTTC. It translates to CASSLRQGRSYEQYF.